The 22 T cell receptor beta chains below come from one sample, sequenced in a study of CD8 T cells in Susac syndrome. Random hexamers were used to reverse transcribe an amount of about 0.5 to 1 ug RNA. TCRdb reprocessed the immunoSEQ multiplex PCR reads with MiXCR, giving one entry per CDR3 protein. The table lists around 170,000 distinct CDR3 sequences, 85% to 95% of them singletons, with 0.15% to 0.2% in the top ten. Material: CD8+ T cells from PBMCs. The receptors were sampled from a human donor with multiple sclerosis.

The chain uses TRBV27 and TRBJ2-5, with 9 bases identical to TRBD1. The germline gives CDR1 MNHEY, CDR2 SMNVEV (reference sequence). Unmatched junction bases numbered 7, after V lost 3 bases and J lost 5 bases. The CDR3 sequence is 15 residues long. The CDR3: CASSLGDRAWETQYF. CDR3 DNA: TGTGCCAGCAGTTTGGGGGACAGGGCTTGGGAGACCCAGTACTTC.

The genes are TRBV2 and TRBJ2-7; the match to TRBD2 covers 7 bases. Germline CDR1 reads SNHLY; CDR2 reads FYNNEI. V trimming: 8 bases; J trimming: 2 bases; junction bases outside the gene matches: 15. The CDR3 is made up of 16 amino acids. In DNA form, the CDR3 reads TGTGCCAGCGGCCGACCCGGGGGGAGCGGAACCTACGAGCAGTACTTC. Translation gives CASGRPGGSGTYEQYF. The whole variable domain, filled in from reference TRBV2 and TRBJ2-7, reads EPEVTQTPSHQVTQMGQEVILRCVPISNHLYFYWYRQILGQKVEFLVSFYNNEISEKSEIFDDQFSVERPDGSNFTLKIRSTKLEDSAMYFCASGRPGGSGTYEQYFGPGTRLTVT.

J is TRBJ2-6 and V is TRBV27; 9 bases are a match to TRBD1. Germline values: CDR1 MNHEY, CDR2 SMNVEV (reference sequence). The CDR3 runs 23 residues. The junction had 22 bases not matched to a gene; V was cut back by 4 bases and J by 0 bases. The CDR3 protein is CASSSWIGQGPGGGFSGANVLTF. In DNA, the CDR3 is TGTGCCAGCAGTTCCTGGATCGGACAGGGGCCGGGAGGCGGATTCTCTGGGGCCAACGTCCTGACTTTC. The variable domain in full, completed from reference TRBV27 and TRBJ2-6, reads EAQVTQNPRYLITVTGKKLTVTCSQNMNHEYMSWYRQDPGLGLRQIYYSMNVEVTDKGDVPEGYKVSRKEKRNFPLILESPSPNQTSLYFCASSSWIGQGPGGGFSGANVLTFGAGSRLTVL.

The chain carries TRBV13 and TRBJ2-7, with 8 positions matching TRBD1. Germline trimming cut 5 bases from V and 7 bases from J; bases unmatched to any gene: 7. The CDR3 covers 13 residues. Germline CDR1 and CDR2: PRHDT and FYEKMQ (reference sequence). This CDR3 is CASSGQGGWEQYF. DNA for the CDR3: TGTGCCAGCAGCGGACAGGGCGGGTGGGAGCAGTACTTC.

This clonotype was counted only a few times. The chain couples TRBV4-3 to TRBJ1-6; no firm D call. The CDR3 has 13 amino acids. The V gene lost 1 base and the J gene lost 9 bases, with 7 bases spanning the gap. Germline V gene data show CDR1 as LGHNA and CDR2 as YSLEER. CDR3 in amino acids: CASSQVPGSPLHF. Here the CDR3 DNA reads TGCGCCAGCAGCCAAGTCCCGGGTTCACCCCTCCACTTT.

The rearrangement joins TRBV5-1 to TRBJ1-1; D call uncertain. The V end was cut by 5 bases, the J end by 0 bases, with 17 bases between. There are 16 residues in the CDR3. CDR1 and CDR2 (germline): SGHRS, YFSETQ. The CDR3 region is CASRPTITAVNTEAFF. CDR3 sequence (DNA): TGCGCCAGCAGACCTACTATCACAGCAGTGAACACTGAAGCTTTCTTT. The whole variable domain, filled in from reference TRBV5-1 and TRBJ1-1, reads KAGVTQTPRYLIKTRGQQVTLSCSPISGHRSVSWYQQTPGQGLQFLFEYFSETQRNKGNFPGRFSGRQFSNSRSEMNVSTLELGDSALYLCASRPTITAVNTEAFFGQGTRLTVV.

The rearrangement joins TRBV24-1 to TRBJ2-1; D is perhaps TRBD1 or TRBD2 (5 bases each). Germline loops: CDR1 KGHDR, CDR2 SFDVKD. Trimming took 6 bases from V and 10 from J, leaving 12 bases between them. This CDR3 is built from 12 residues. CDR3 amino acids: CATSIGATEQFF. In DNA, the CDR3 is TGTGCCACCAGTATCGGGGCGACGGAGCAGTTCTTC.

This clonotype is a singleton in its sample. The V and J genes are TRBV4-1 and TRBJ2-3; D not resolved. With 1 base removed from V and 8 bases from J, the gap between germline ends came to 7 bases. Germline V gene data show CDR1 as MGHRA and CDR2 as YSYEKL. This CDR3 has 12 residues. In DNA, the CDR3 is TGCGCCAGCAGCCAAGCACATGGTACGCAGTATTTT. Translated: CASSQAHGTQYF.

This chain joins TRBV5-1 and TRBJ2-7, with D unresolved. The V end lost 4 bases, the J end lost 5 bases, and 7 bases lay between the germline ends. CDR1 is SGHRS and CDR2 is YFSETQ in the germline V gene. The CDR3 has 11 amino acids. The CDR3 spells CASSTGHEQYF. The CDR3 DNA follows: TGCGCCAGCAGCACGGGTCACGAGCAGTACTTC.

The J gene is TRBJ2-7, the V gene TRBV9; D is unclear. Germline-derived CDR1 and CDR2 are SGDLS and YYNGEE. CDR3 length: 15 residues. V was pared by 0 bases and J by 2 bases, with 12 bases between. CDR3 sequence: CASSVGATVAYEQYF. DNA for the CDR3: TGTGCCAGCAGCGTAGGCGCCACTGTGGCCTACGAGCAGTACTTC.

This chain uses TRBV20-1 with TRBJ2-7; possibly TRBD2 for D (5 bases). The CDR3 runs to 12 residues. The germline CDR1 and CDR2 sequences are DFQATT and SNEGSKA (reference sequence). The V gene lost 2 bases and the J gene lost 5 bases, with 10 bases spanning the gap. The CDR3 coding sequence is TGCAGTGCTAGATTTGAGGGCCACGAGCAGTACTTC. This sequence encodes CSARFEGHEQYF.

The V gene is TRBV30, the J gene TRBJ2-7, with TRBD2 identical over 9 bases. Germline CDR1 GTSNPN, CDR2 SVGIG (reference sequence). Trimming at V came to 2 bases and at J to 2 bases, leaving 10 bases not matched to a gene. The CDR3 covers 16 residues. The CDR3 DNA reads as TGTGCCTGGAGTAGTTTGGCTAGCGGGAACCCCTACGAGCAGTACTTC. Protein: CAWSSLASGNPYEQYF.

This sequence joins TRBV9 and TRBJ2-7; 7 bases line up with TRBD2. V lost 4 bases and J lost 3; bases outside the gene matches: 10. This CDR3 region has 15 residues. CDR1 and CDR2 (germline): SGDLS, YYNGEE. CDR3 nucleotides: TGTGCCAGCAGCCCAAATGTAGCGGGTTTCTACGAGCAGTACTTC. This sequence encodes CASSPNVAGFYEQYF.

The chain employs TRBV11-1 and TRBJ2-7; TRBD2 aligns across 9 bases. The CDR3 runs to 15 residues. After removal of 4 bases from V and 0 bases from J, the junction contained 4 bases not matched to a gene. Germline V gives CDR1 SGHAT, CDR2 FQDESV (reference sequence). CDR3 sequence: CASSSRTSVSYEQYF. CDR3 nucleotides: TGTGCCAGCAGCTCAAGGACTAGCGTCTCCTACGAGCAGTACTTC. Drawing the rest from reference TRBV11-1 and TRBJ2-7, the complete variable domain is EAEVAQSPRYKITEKSQAVAFWCDPISGHATLYWYRQILGQGPELLVQFQDESVVDDSQLPKDRFSAERLKGVDSTLKIQPAELGDSAMYLCASSSRTSVSYEQYFGPGTRLTVT.

The rearrangement joins TRBV27 to TRBJ2-1; unclear D gene. The CDR3 spans 14 residues. The V and J ends lost 3 bases and 4 bases respectively, with 10 bases between them. Germline lookup yields CDR1 MNHEY and CDR2 SMNVEV (reference sequence). This CDR3 reads CASSFMISYNEQFF. The CDR3 DNA is TGTGCCAGCAGTTTCATGATAAGTTACAATGAGCAGTTCTTC.

The count of this clonotype is one. The chain employs TRBV29-1 and TRBJ1-2; a possible D gene is TRBD1 (5 bases). V dropped 4 bases and J dropped 0 bases, with 12 bases sitting between them. The germline V gene has CDR1 SQVTM and CDR2 ANQGSEA. The CDR3 has 14 residues. This chain's CDR3 is CSVAPQDTNYGYTF. CDR3 sequence (DNA): TGCAGCGTTGCACCCCAGGACACTAACTATGGCTACACCTTC.

V usage is TRBV9 and J usage is TRBJ2-7; D gene ambiguous. Germline lookup yields CDR1 SGDLS and CDR2 YYNGEE. The CDR3 runs 13 residues. V was shortened by 3 bases and J by 5 bases, with 12 bases between the two germline ends. This CDR3 is CASSDHLLNEQYF. The DNA for the CDR3 is TGTGCCAGCAGCGACCACTTGTTGAACGAGCAGTACTTC. Using reference TRBV9 and TRBJ2-7 for the parts outside the CDR3, the full variable domain is DSGVTQTPKHLITATGQRVTLRCSPRSGDLSVYWYQQSLDQGLQFLIQYYNGEERAKGNILERFSAQQFPDLHSELNLSSLELGDSALYFCASSDHLLNEQYFGPGTRLTVT.

CDR3 region: CASSLVREANNEQFF. The CDR3 coding sequence is TGTGCCAGCAGCTTAGTCCGGGAGGCCAACAATGAGCAGTTCTTC. The chain carries TRBV7-8 and TRBJ2-1; TRBD2 aligns across 7 bases. The CDR3 loop spans 15 amino acids. The V segment lost 1 base and the J segment 5 bases; nucleotides outside the gene matches: 5. CDR1 is SGHVS, CDR2 FQNEAQ, per germline.

V gene TRBV3-1 combines with J gene TRBJ2-4, with D perhaps matching TRBD1 or TRBD2 (6 bases each). Per germline, CDR1 LGHDT and CDR2 YNNKEL (reference sequence). The CDR3 covers 14 residues. The V and J ends lost 1 base and 7 bases respectively, with 11 bases between them. CDR3 in amino acids: CASSQVGGLNIQYF. The CDR3 region has the DNA TGTGCCAGCAGCCAAGTTGGGGGGCTGAACATTCAGTACTTC.

The chain combines TRBV20-1 with TRBJ2-3, with 8 positions matching TRBD2. The CDR3 consists of 17 residues. Germline V gene sequence: CDR1 DFQATT, CDR2 SNEGSKA (reference sequence). J gave up 4 bases and V 5 bases, and 17 bases lay outside the gene matches. The CDR3, as DNA: TGCAGTGCTCCCTCGGAGCGGGAGCTGAACAGCGCAGATACGCAGTATTTT. This translates into CSAPSERELNSADTQYF.

Only one count was recorded for this clonotype. The rearrangement uses TRBV12-3 or TRBV12-4 and TRBJ2-1; D is ambiguous. V was pared by 7 bases and J by 0 bases, with 4 bases between. The CDR3 extends over 12 amino acids. CDR3 coding DNA: TGTGCCAGCACCGGCTCCTACAATGAGCAGTTCTTC. As protein: CASTGSYNEQFF.

J is TRBJ1-5 and V is TRBV29-1; 7 bases line up with TRBD1. The J segment lost 8 bases and the V segment lost 5 bases, leaving 6 bases of the junction unmatched. This CDR3 is built from 12 residues. Germline V CDR1 and CDR2: SQVTM, ANQGSEA. The CDR3 loop is CSVMTGTEPQHF. CDR3 in DNA: TGCAGCGTTATGACAGGGACGGAGCCCCAGCATTTT.